This TCR beta chain was sequenced for a study of T cells expressing NK-cell markers. Turning to the study itself: Of eight sequenced donors, seven were HCMV-seropositive and one HCMV-seronegative.

TCRdb re-called the 5' RACE reads and shows each CDR3 protein once, DNA omitted. Its listing shows over 150,000 distinct CDR3 sequences. From germline, CDR1 is SGHAT and CDR2 FQNNGV. The CDR3 is 18 residues long. For this clonotype: Its antigen is currently unknown.

General study findings and limits: These clonotypes, the leaders elsewhere, also led the CD3+CD56-NKG2C+ fraction in four donors. HCMV specificity of the expanded NKG2C+ T cell clones was not established.

The V gene is TRBV11-2, the J gene TRBJ2-1; TCRdb names TRBD2, which stays unverified in the absence of DNA. Sequenced material: blood T cells: a sorted CD56 or NKG2C T cell subset, CD4+ or CD8+ T cells, or bulk PBMC T cells (not recorded which). The origin of this receptor is a woman aged 45-60 years in good health. This CDR3 is CASSLTSGRPAVYNEQFF.